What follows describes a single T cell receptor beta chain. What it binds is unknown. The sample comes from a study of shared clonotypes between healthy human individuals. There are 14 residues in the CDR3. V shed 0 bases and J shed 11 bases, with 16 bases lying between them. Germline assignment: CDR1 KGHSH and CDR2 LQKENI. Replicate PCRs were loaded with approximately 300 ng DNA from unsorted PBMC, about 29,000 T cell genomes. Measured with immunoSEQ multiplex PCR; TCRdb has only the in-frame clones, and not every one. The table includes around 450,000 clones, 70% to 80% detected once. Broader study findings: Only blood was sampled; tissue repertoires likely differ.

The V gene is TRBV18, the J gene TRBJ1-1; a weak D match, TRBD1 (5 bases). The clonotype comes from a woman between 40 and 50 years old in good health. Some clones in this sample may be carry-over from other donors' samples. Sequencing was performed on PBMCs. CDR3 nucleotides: TGTGCCAGCTCACCACCGGGGGGTTCTCCGGGGGCTTTCTTT. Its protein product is CASSPPGGSPGAFF.